This T cell receptor (beta chain) comes out of a study of post-analysis software for immune sequencing data. Whole-study findings and limits: The study found significantly lower normalized Chao1 diversity in multiple sclerosis patients than in controls. Elevated frequency relative to controls characterized several TRBV segments in patients, TRBV5-6, TRBV5-1 and TRBV20-1 among them.

Sequencing libraries made from TCR beta cDNA carried unique molecular identifiers. From the PCR reads, TCRdb called clonotypes with MiXCR, one entry per CDR3 protein. The data show about 160,000 distinct CDR3 sequences, around 36% seen once. As for this clonotype: Its antigen remains unknown.

The CDR3 has 15 amino acids. The germline CDR1 and CDR2 sequences are SGDLS and YYNGEE. Trimming at V came to 0 bases and at J to 6 bases, leaving 2 bases not matched to a gene. This clonotype was obtained from a girl aged 5 to 17 with multiple sclerosis. Source: blood, taken after autologous hematopoietic stem cell transplantation. This chain joins TRBV9 and TRBJ2-1, with TRBD2 matching 11 bases. CDR3 nucleotides: TGTGCCAGCAGCGTAGAGGGACTAGCGGTCAATGAGCAGTTCTTC. Its protein is CASSVEGLAVNEQFF. Based on the CDR3 plus reference TRBV9 and TRBJ2-1, the full variable domain is DSGVTQTPKHLITATGQRVTLRCSPRSGDLSVYWYQQSLDQGLQFLIQYYNGEERAKGNILERFSAQQFPDLHSELNLSSLELGDSALYFCASSVEGLAVNEQFFGPGTRLTVL.